This T cell receptor beta chain was identified in a study of T cell changes during pregnancy in multiple sclerosis. The CDR3 runs to 15 residues. From germline, CDR1 is LNHDA and CDR2 SQIVND (reference sequence). V trimming: 2 bases; J trimming: 10 bases; junction bases outside the gene matches: 10. Measured with immunoSEQ multiplex PCR; TCRdb has only the in-frame clones, and not every one. The sample lists about 75,000 clones, over 80% occurring once. The receptor was isolated from a female donor with multiple sclerosis, enrolled in a pregnancy study. The source was CD4+ T cells from peripheral blood mononuclear cells, collected before pregnancy. This rearrangement joins TRBV19 to TRBJ2-1, with 8 bases that match TRBD1. CDR3 loop: CASSIPMDRVGEQFF. In DNA, the CDR3 is TGTGCCAGTAGTATACCAATGGACAGGGTGGGAGAGCAGTTCTTC.